These T cell receptor beta chains were read from a single sample in a study of OX40 agonist ivuxolimab in advanced cancers. Repertoires were generated with immunoSEQ multiplex PCR, while TCRdb's copy carries only in-frame clones and drops some. The table has tens of thousands of clones, roughly 80% seen once. The sample in question was CD4+ or CD8+ T cells sorted from blood, obtained in a trial of the OX40 agonist ivuxolimab. Receptors were obtained from an adult with an advanced solid tumor such as melanoma, head and neck, liver or kidney cancer. Each CDR3 is given with its conserved first and last residue. The D gene is left open where the match is weak. Only part of the rows carry a size: once, few, many, or a class if the clone is expanded.

d_call j_call clone_size v_call cdr3_aa cdr3_nt
NA TRBJ2-3 once TRBV5-1 CASSLAGNPTDTQYF TGCGCCAGCAGCTTGGCGGGAAACCCCACAGATACGCAGTATTTT
TRBD2 TRBJ2-7 once TRBV14 CASSQRGEYEQYF TGTGCCAGCAGCCAACGGGGGGAGTACGAGCAGTACTTC
TRBD1 TRBJ1-2 NA TRBV15 CATSIRQGSYGYTF TGTGCCACCAGCATTCGACAGGGTTCCTATGGCTACACCTTC
NA TRBJ2-3 NA TRBV10-2 CASSEYRLGQIVGTQYF TGCGCCAGCAGTGAGTACCGACTAGGTCAGATCGTCGGTACGCAGTATTTT
TRBD2 TRBJ2-5 NA TRBV10-3 CAISESFRAGGQETQYF TGTGCCATCAGCGAGAGTTTTCGAGCGGGGGGGCAAGAGACCCAGTACTTC
NA TRBJ2-7 few TRBV6-1 CAHARVVYEQYF TGTGCCCACGCCAGGGTCGTATACGAGCAGTACTTC
NA TRBJ1-1 NA TRBV7-2 CASSSTGWYTEAFF TGTGCCAGCAGCTCTACTGGATGGTACACTGAAGCTTTCTTT
TRBD2 TRBJ2-3 NA TRBV5-1 CASSYPLASGTDTQYF TGCGCCAGCAGCTACCCACTAGCGAGCGGCACAGATACGCAGTATTTT
NA TRBJ2-7 NA TRBV4-1 CASSQSPPSVGRSGYEQYF TGCGCCAGCAGCCAGTCACCCCCTAGTGTTGGGAGGTCAGGCTACGAGCAGTACTTC
NA TRBJ2-6 NA TRBV5-1 CASSMDGDSGANVLTF TGCGCCAGCAGCATGGACGGTGACTCTGGGGCCAACGTCCTGACTTTC
NA TRBJ1-2 NA TRBV27 CASSLVGVNYGYTF TGTGCCAGCAGTTTAGTCGGGGTCAACTATGGCTACACCTTC
NA TRBJ1-5 NA TRBV19 CASSKGRGSNQPQHF TGTGCCAGTAGTAAGGGCAGGGGAAGCAATCAGCCCCAGCATTTT
NA TRBJ1-1 once TRBV11-2 CASSLVGSVLNTEAFF TGTGCCAGCAGCTTAGTGGGGTCAGTATTAAACACTGAAGCTTTCTTT
TRBD1 TRBJ2-2 few TRBV6-1 CASSERSTGGSGELFF TGTGCCAGCAGTGAACGTTCGACAGGGGGATCCGGGGAGCTGTTTTTT
NA TRBJ1-5 NA TRBV5-5 CASSARDDQPQHF TGTGCCAGCAGCGCCCGGGACGATCAGCCCCAGCATTTT
TRBD2 TRBJ2-7 NA TRBV11-2 CASSFLLAGAYEQYF TGTGCCAGCAGCTTTTTACTAGCGGGAGCCTACGAGCAGTACTTC
NA TRBJ2-3 NA TRBV7-2 CASSSGGTLGPDTQYF TGTGCCAGCAGCTCGGGCGGGACTCTCGGTCCAGATACGCAGTATTTT
NA TRBJ2-3 NA TRBV7-3 CASSLTSGTDTDTQYF TGTGCCAGCAGCTTAACGTCCGGGACCGATACAGATACGCAGTATTTT
NA TRBJ2-2 NA TRBV2 CASSEEGAGELFF TGTGCCAGCAGTGAAGAAGGCGCCGGGGAGCTGTTTTTT
TRBD1 TRBJ1-2 once TRBV12-5 CASGLEGGLGDYGYTF TGTGCTAGTGGTTTGGAAGGGGGCTTGGGGGACTATGGCTACACCTTC
NA TRBJ1-1 NA TRBV5-1 CASRAGHSTGWTEAFF TGCGCCAGCAGGGCGGGACACTCGACGGGATGGACTGAAGCTTTCTTT
TRBD2 TRBJ2-4 NA TRBV29-1 CSVEAPVGRGAKNIQYF TGCAGCGTTGAAGCCCCTGTCGGGAGGGGGGCCAAAAACATTCAGTACTTC
NA TRBJ2-1 NA TRBV7-6 CASSQADNEQFF TGTGCCAGCAGCCAGGCCGACAATGAGCAGTTCTTC
NA TRBJ1-5 NA TRBV6-1 CASRIRLDGNQPQHF TGTGCCAGCCGTATACGACTTGATGGCAATCAGCCCCAGCATTTT
NA TRBJ2-2 NA TRBV5-1 CASSLTELNTGELFF TGCGCCAGCAGCTTGACAGAATTGAACACCGGGGAGCTGTTTTTT
NA TRBJ1-1 NA TRBV18 CASSPSSAPNTEAFF TGTGCCAGCTCACCATCGAGCGCGCCGAACACTGAAGCTTTCTTT
NA TRBJ2-5 NA TRBV18 CASSPSEQETQYF TGTGCCAGCTCACCTTCCGAACAAGAGACCCAGTACTTC
TRBD1 TRBJ1-4 NA TRBV5-5 CASSSEGQGEKLFF TGTGCCAGCAGCTCGGAGGGACAGGGCGAAAAACTGTTTTTT
TRBD2 TRBJ2-3 NA TRBV6-4 CASSGLAGADTQYF TGTGCCAGCAGTGGACTAGCGGGAGCAGATACGCAGTATTTT
TRBD1 TRBJ1-1 NA TRBV7-6 CASSGGGSNTEAFF TGTGCCAGCAGCGGAGGGGGCTCGAACACTGAAGCTTTCTTT
NA TRBJ1-4 NA TRBV6-1 CASSEMGANEKLFF TGTGCCAGCAGTGAAATGGGGGCTAATGAAAAACTGTTTTTT
NA TRBJ1-3 NA TRBV6-1 CASSEVTYSGNTIYF TGTGCCAGCAGTGAAGTGACCTACTCTGGAAACACCATATATTTT
TRBD1 TRBJ2-3 NA TRBV6-1 CAVRTGEPTDTQYF TGTGCCGTACGGACAGGGGAGCCCACAGATACGCAGTATTTT
NA TRBJ2-5 NA TRBV4-1 CASSQNSETQYF TGCGCCAGCAGCCAAAACTCGGAGACCCAGTACTTC
NA TRBJ1-1 NA TRBV29-1 CSAGGPPTGHTEAFF TGCAGCGCTGGAGGGCCTCCCACAGGTCACACTGAAGCTTTCTTT
TRBD2 TRBJ2-7 NA TRBV5-1 CASSVGTSGTYEQYF TGCGCCAGCAGCGTAGGGACTAGCGGGACCTACGAGCAGTACTTC
NA TRBJ1-2 few TRBV6-1 CASIKPGGYGYTF TGTGCCAGCATTAAACCGGGGGGCTATGGCTACACCTTC
NA TRBJ1-4 NA TRBV5-1 CASSQDTHNEKLFF TGCGCCAGCAGCCAGGACACACATAATGAAAAACTGTTTTTT
NA TRBJ1-4 once TRBV10-3 CAISDSRARVGTNEKLFF TGTGCCATCAGTGACAGCCGAGCCAGGGTAGGAACTAATGAAAAACTGTTTTTT
NA TRBJ2-1 NA TRBV7-9 CASSHPRDNEQFF TGTGCCAGCAGCCACCCTAGGGACAATGAGCAGTTCTTC
TRBD1 TRBJ1-6 NA TRBV5-1 CASSLAGRGYSPLHF TGCGCCAGCAGCTTGGCTGGCAGGGGGTATTCACCCCTCCACTTT
NA TRBJ2-3 NA TRBV9 CASSVGGTTDTQYF TGTGCCAGCAGCGTAGGCGGAACCACAGATACGCAGTATTTT
TRBD1 TRBJ1-4 NA TRBV6-6 CASSYQGVKLFF TGTGCCAGCAGTTACCAGGGGGTGAAACTGTTTTTT
TRBD1 TRBJ1-3 NA TRBV2 CATTGVSGNTIYF TGTGCCACCACAGGGGTCTCTGGAAACACCATATATTTT
NA TRBJ1-5 NA TRBV13 CASSLMQGEPQHF TGTGCCAGCAGCTTAATGCAGGGTGAGCCCCAGCATTTT
TRBD2 TRBJ2-1 NA TRBV5-1 CASSLLTSGRVEQFF TGCGCCAGCAGCTTGTTGACTAGCGGGAGGGTTGAGCAGTTCTTC
TRBD1 TRBJ1-2 NA TRBV5-4 CASSERTGIDYGYTF TGTGCCAGCAGCGAAAGGACAGGGATAGACTATGGCTACACCTTC
NA TRBJ1-6 NA TRBV5-1 CASSLNPGQPNSPLHF TGCGCCAGCAGCTTGAACCCAGGACAGCCCAATTCACCCCTCCACTTT
TRBD1 TRBJ1-1 NA TRBV5-1 CASSQGASSRTEAFF TGCGCCAGCAGCCAGGGGGCCTCTAGTCGCACTGAAGCTTTCTTT